The next 27 T cell receptor beta chains were all read from a single sample in a study of T-cell memory formation after mild COVID-19. TCRdb reprocessed the 5' RACE reads with MiXCR, giving one entry per CDR3 protein. The data show about 280,000 distinct CDR3 sequences, around 8% seen once. Source material: PBMCs or a T cell subset sorted from them (not recorded which). The source of these receptors is a man aged 18 to 29 who had mild COVID-19 (a few samples of this study predate the infection). Cell type and time point are not known.

The chain joins TRBV5-1 to TRBJ2-7, with 7 bases aligning to TRBD1. Germline trimming cut 3 bases from V and 2 bases from J; bases unmatched to any gene: 5. Germline assignment: CDR1 SGHRS and CDR2 YFSETQ. This CDR3 spans 14 amino acids. In DNA, the CDR3 is TGCGCCAGCAGCTCAGGGACAGCAACCTACGAGCAGTACTTC. Translating gives CASSSGTATYEQYF.

The chain recombines TRBV20-1 with TRBJ2-5; no definite D call. This CDR3 has 13 residues. Germline V gives CDR1 DFQATT, CDR2 SNEGSKA (reference sequence). V was pared by 0 bases and J by 3 bases, with 8 bases between. The CDR3 nucleotides read TGCAGTGCTAGAGATCTCCTAGAAGAGACCCAGTACTTC. Protein product: CSARDLLEETQYF.

The V call is TRBV12-3 or TRBV12-4, the J call TRBJ2-3; 7 bases agree with TRBD1. Unmatched junction bases numbered 8, after V lost 6 bases and J lost 2 bases. The CDR3 length is 15 residues. The CDR3 DNA sequence: TGTGCCAGCAGCCCGGGACAGCTCTACACAGATACGCAGTATTTT. Its translation: CASSPGQLYTDTQYF.

This clonotype has just a few counts. This chain connects TRBV5-1 to TRBJ1-1; TRBD1 agrees at 12 bases. Germline V CDR1 and CDR2: SGHRS, YFSETQ. Germline trimming cut 3 bases from V and 10 bases from J; bases unmatched to any gene: 4. This CDR3 has 13 residues. This chain's CDR3 is CASSWGQGAAAFF. In DNA form, the CDR3 reads TGCGCCAGCAGCTGGGGACAGGGGGCGGCAGCTTTCTTT.

This clonotype has a handful of counts. An end of the junction differs from the germline gene, which may be a read error. The rearrangement links TRBV7-7 to TRBJ2-1, with D hard to call. CDR1 SSHAT and CDR2 FNYEAQ come from the germline V gene (reference sequence). CDR3 length equals 16 residues. CDR3: CASSRLFTGSSDEQFF. The CDR3 nucleotides are TGTGCTAGCAGCCGCCTTTTTACCGGGTCATCGGATGAGCAGTTCTTC. The full variable domain, its missing parts supplied by reference TRBV7-7 and TRBJ2-1, is GAGVSQSPRYKVTKRGQDVTLRCDPISSHATLYWYQQALGQGPEFLTYFNYEAQPDKSGLPSDRFSAERPEGSISTLTIQRTEQRDSAMYRCASSRLFTGSSDEQFFGPGTRLTVL.

Comments on this clonotype: Mismatch with germline at one junction end may stem from a read error. The gene calls are TRBV7-9 and TRBJ2-3, with 10 bases aligning to TRBD1. Germline V gives CDR1 SEHNR, CDR2 FQNEAQ (reference sequence). CDR3 length: 15 residues. The CDR3 nucleotides are TGTGCCAGCAGCTCTGGACAGGGGGTCACAGATACGCTGTATTTT. Translation: CASSSGQGVTDTLYF.

This clonotype came up a few times. This chain links TRBV4-1 with TRBJ1-3; D remains ambiguous. The V and J ends lost 3 bases and 0 bases respectively, with 12 bases between them. The CDR3 extends over 16 amino acids. Germline lookup yields CDR1 MGHRA and CDR2 YSYEKL. CDR3 region: CASSHLGRSSGNTIYF. CDR3 coding DNA: TGCGCCAGCAGCCACCTCGGACGGTCCTCTGGAAACACCATATATTTT.

This clonotype was seen more than once but under ten times. This sequence joins TRBV5-1 and TRBJ2-5; D may correspond to TRBD1 or TRBD2 (7 bases each). Germline V lookup: CDR1 SGHRS, CDR2 YFSETQ. The CDR3 totals 16 residues. The V end was cut by 2 bases, the J end by 4 bases, with 18 bases between. The DNA of the CDR3 is TGCGCCAGCAGCTTCGGGGACAGACCGGGGGGAGAGACCCAGTACTTC. This encodes CASSFGDRPGGETQYF.

The chain links TRBV5-1 to TRBJ2-7; 7 bases agree with TRBD1. Looked up from germline, CDR1 is SGHRS and CDR2 is YFSETQ. With 0 bases clipped from V and 7 bases from J, the junction kept 4 bases outside the gene matches. This CDR3 contains 13 residues. The CDR3, as DNA: TGCGCCAGCAGCTTGGGGACAGGTCGGGAGCAGTACGTC. Translating gives CASSLGTGREQYV.

Many counts were recorded for this clonotype. The chain has TRBV7-9 and TRBJ2-6; weak D call: TRBD1 (6 bases). The CDR3 contains 15 residues. The germline V and J ends were trimmed by 5 bases and 4 bases, with 12 bases remaining between them. CDR1 is SEHNR, CDR2 FQNEAQ, per germline (reference sequence). The CDR3 DNA follows: TGTGCCAGCAGCAAACAGGGCGGGGGGGCCAACGTCCTGACTTTC. Protein product: CASSKQGGGANVLTF.

This clonotype has more than one count but fewer than ten. The chain links TRBV10-2 to TRBJ2-7, with 8 positions matching TRBD2. J gave up 1 base and V 0 bases, and 2 bases lay outside the gene matches. The germline gives CDR1 WSHSY, CDR2 SAAADI. The CDR3 consists of 15 residues. This CDR3 reads CASSESTGGSYEQYF. The CDR3 DNA follows: TGCGCCAGCAGTGAGTCGACGGGAGGGTCCTACGAGCAGTACTTC.

Only a few counts were recorded for this clonotype. V is TRBV18 and J is TRBJ1-4; D is unclear. The CDR3 loop spans 15 amino acids. Germline assignment: CDR1 KGHSH and CDR2 LQKENI. The V end was cut by 3 bases, the J end by 4 bases, with 12 bases between. CDR3 amino acids: CASSPERANNEKLFF. CDR3 in DNA: TGTGCCAGCTCACCGGAGAGGGCCAATAATGAAAAACTGTTTTTT.

This clonotype has a count of ten or more. The CDR3 DNA is TGTGCCAGCAGCTTAGTTAGCGGGGCGATCTACGAGCAGTACTTC. Encoded protein: CASSLVSGAIYEQYF. The chain employs TRBV7-2 and TRBJ2-7; 8 nucleotides line up with TRBD2. V trimming: 1 base; J trimming: 3 bases; junction bases outside the gene matches: 5. CDR1 and CDR2 from the germline V gene are SGHTA and FQGNSA. The CDR3 contains 15 residues.

The J gene is TRBJ1-5, the V gene TRBV3-1, with unresolved D. Germline V gene lookup returns CDR1 LGHDT and CDR2 YNNKEL (reference sequence). This CDR3 has 16 amino acids. V gave up 0 bases and J gave up 2 bases, with 11 bases separating them. CDR3 DNA sequence: TGTGCCAGCAGCCAAGATTGGCCAGGAGGCAATCAGCCCCAGCATTTT. Translation: CASSQDWPGGNQPQHF.

CDR3 DNA: TGTGCCAGTAGTATAGAACTAGCCAAAAACATTCAGTACTTC. Translating gives CASSIELAKNIQYF. V and J are TRBV19 and TRBJ2-4, with D uncertain. The germline V gene encodes CDR1 LNHDA and CDR2 SQIVND (reference sequence). The CDR3 loop spans 14 amino acids. Trimming took off 0 bases at V and 0 bases at J, with 3 bases between the two ends.

This clonotype was counted a few times. V gene TRBV7-8 combines with J gene TRBJ2-5; 10 positions match TRBD2. The trim removed 2 bases at V and 5 bases at J, leaving 11 bases unmatched. Germline CDR1 SGHVS, CDR2 FQNEAQ. The CDR3 is 17 residues long. The CDR3 loop reads CASSLSWSGGAGETQYF. The CDR3 bases are TGTGCCAGCAGCTTAAGTTGGAGCGGGGGGGCCGGGGAGACCCAGTACTTC.

This clonotype was seen a handful of times. The chain employs TRBV7-2 and TRBJ2-7; 8 positions agree with TRBD2. Germline CDR1 reads SGHTA; CDR2 reads FQGNSA. The CDR3 is made up of 14 amino acids. The ends lost 0 bases at V and 4 bases at J; junction bases unmatched: 2. Written as DNA, the CDR3 is TGTGCCAGCAGCTTAGCGGTAGCGGGGTACGAGCAGTACTTC. It is translated as CASSLAVAGYEQYF.

This chain uses TRBV3-1 with TRBJ2-2; a weak D match, TRBD2 (7 bases). Trimming pared 5 bases from V and 5 bases from J, leaving 12 bases between. The CDR3 is 14 amino acids. Germline V CDR1 and CDR2: LGHDT, YNNKEL (reference sequence). The CDR3 spells CASSVKGGTGELFF. The CDR3 DNA follows: TGTGCCAGCAGCGTTAAGGGGGGGACCGGGGAGCTGTTTTTT. Using reference TRBV3-1 and TRBJ2-2 for the parts outside the CDR3, the full variable domain is DTAVSQTPKYLVTQMGNDKSIKCEQNLGHDTMYWYKQDSKKFLKIMFSYNNKELIINETVPNRFSPKSPDKAHLNLHINSLELGDSAVYFCASSVKGGTGELFFGEGSRLTVL.

The genes are TRBV7-9 and TRBJ2-1; tentative D call: TRBD2 (5 bases). Trimming stripped 5 bases from V and 0 bases from J, with 11 bases between. Germline V CDR1 and CDR2: SEHNR, FQNEAQ (reference sequence). The CDR3 length is 15 residues. CDR3 loop: CASSRSASSYNEQFF. The CDR3, as DNA: TGTGCCAGCAGCCGTAGCGCAAGCTCCTACAATGAGCAGTTCTTC. Full variable domain (remainder filled in from reference TRBV7-9 and TRBJ2-1): DTGVSQNPRHKITKRGQNVTFRCDPISEHNRLYWYRQTLGQGPEFLTYFQNEAQLEKSRLLSDRFSAERPKGSFSTLEIQRTEQGDSAMYLCASSRSASSYNEQFFGPGTRLTVL.

The chain joins TRBV10-3 to TRBJ2-6; D unclear. CDR1 and CDR2 (germline): ENHRY, SYGVKD. V was shortened by 3 bases and J by 2 bases, with 17 bases between the two germline ends. The CDR3 consists of 18 residues. The DNA of the CDR3 is TGTGCCATCAGTGACCGTAGACAAATGGATACTGGGGCCAACGTCCTGACTTTC. It specifies CAISDRRQMDTGANVLTF.

This clonotype was counted between two and nine times. J is TRBJ1-2 and V is TRBV28; the D gene is possibly TRBD1 (5 bases). The CDR3 is made up of 16 amino acids. Per the germline V gene, CDR1 is MDHEN and CDR2 is SYDVKM. V was cut by 3 bases and J by 3 bases, with 17 bases left in between. CDR3 protein: CASSLGPGSSYYGYTF. CDR3 nucleotides: TGTGCCAGCAGTTTGGGACCCGGGTCGTCGTACTATGGCTACACCTTC.

The gene calls are TRBV14 and TRBJ2-5, with 12 bases matching TRBD2. The germline gives CDR1 SGHDN, CDR2 FVKESK. This CDR3 region has 17 residues. The J segment lost 5 bases and the V segment lost 4 bases, leaving 11 bases of the junction unmatched. In DNA form, the CDR3 reads TGTGCCAGCAGCCCCTGGACTAGCGGGGACTGGGAGGAGACCCAGTACTTC. Its translation is CASSPWTSGDWEETQYF.

Ten or more counts support this clonotype. The V and J genes are TRBV20-1 and TRBJ2-1; the match to TRBD2 covers 14 bases. Germline trimming cut 0 bases from V and 13 bases from J; bases unmatched to any gene: 11. Germline loops: CDR1 DFQATT, CDR2 SNEGSKA (reference sequence). The CDR3 totals 16 residues. The CDR3 DNA reads TGCAGTGCTAGAGAAACGGGACTAGCGGGGGTTTTCGACCAGTTCTTC. It encodes CSARETGLAGVFDQFF.

The chain recombines TRBV29-1 with TRBJ2-2; D is ambiguous. Trimming left V 5 bases short and J 0 bases short, with 7 bases between. Germline V gene lookup returns CDR1 SQVTM and CDR2 ANQGSEA. The CDR3 is 13 amino acids. This CDR3 is CSVSFPNTGELFF. CDR3 DNA sequence: TGCAGCGTTAGTTTTCCGAACACCGGGGAGCTGTTTTTT.

This clonotype appeared a few times. The chain carries TRBV6-5 and TRBJ2-1; D is uncertain. Germline-derived CDR1 and CDR2 are MNHEY and SVGAGI. V lost 2 bases and J 9 bases, leaving 11 bases between the germline ends. This CDR3 comprises 13 residues. The CDR3 region is CASSYGPVGEQFF. Written as DNA, the CDR3 is TGTGCCAGCAGTTACGGCCCCGTCGGTGAGCAGTTCTTC.

At least ten counts were recorded for this clonotype. The chain employs TRBV20-1 and TRBJ2-3; no definite D call. Trimming shortened V by 1 base and J by 2 bases, and 16 bases separated the two germline ends. CDR3 length: 16 amino acids. CDR1 is DFQATT, CDR2 SNEGSKA, per germline (reference sequence). The CDR3 DNA follows: TGCAGTGCTAGAGTTTCGAGGTCTCTTTTCACAGATACGCAGTATTTT. Translated, it gives CSARVSRSLFTDTQYF.

The chain uses TRBV18 and TRBJ2-7; D might be TRBD2 (5 bases). The CDR3 is 16 residues long. V was pared by 5 bases and J by 1 base, with 18 bases between. CDR1 KGHSH and CDR2 LQKENI come from the germline V gene. CDR3 protein: CASSAQGAAPSYEQYF. The CDR3 nucleotides read TGTGCCAGCTCAGCCCAAGGAGCGGCTCCTTCCTACGAGCAGTACTTC.